The following is a TCR beta chain sequence with its context. Its antigen has not been determined. No quality values exist for individual bases; no much larger clone is one base distant. The CDR3 holds 14 amino acids from the cysteine to the phenylalanine. Just CDR3 DNA is preserved here, 42 bases in frame from base 1. Relative to germline, V is missing 0 bases and J is missing 3 bases, with 1 base of the junction outside any gene match. Via the germline V gene, CDR1 is SGHDT and CDR2 YYEEEE. The data were taken from a study of cytomegalovirus exposure and HLA in healthy donors (dated 2017 in TCRdb). Regarding the study in general: In an earlier analysis of some 550 of the donors, approximately 300 Gb of sequence data and 100 million or so unique TCR beta sequences from about 190 million T cells were reported. High-throughput TCR immunosequencing, statistical association of individual TCRs with disease status, and machine learning were combined to predict cytomegalovirus infection status. Every repertoire in the discovery cohort had been generated on one and the same sequencing platform. Alongside the repertoire data, information on donor age, sex, ethnicity and CMV serostatus was compiled. Approximately 310 gigabases of sequencing data and approximately 91 million unique TCR sequences made up an early release that covered some 640 HLA-typed donors. In a later genetic analysis, genome-wide SNP genotypes for 398 of the 666 donors were used, and that subset was treated as a discovery cohort. An earlier analysis of 587 of the donors used high-throughput TCR beta sequencing to judge whether each TCR beta V gene segment behaved as functional or pseudogenic. In a later analysis, previously published TCR beta repertoires from some 640 donors were re-analyzed and high-resolution HLA genotyping was added so that TCR occurrence patterns could be studied. About five DR-DQ haplotypes were treated as single units for association and clustering because of strong linkage in the cohort. HLA typing covered class I and class II loci at four-digit resolution. The later analysis used no new phenotypic data to find candidate immune exposures, relying instead on TCR beta sequences and their occurrence across donors. Using immunosequencing, the study profiled T cell repertoires from about 610 subjects and related those repertoires to cytomegalovirus serostatus. Among the roughly 390 genotyped donors, around 81% belonged to the genetic ancestry cluster associated with self-reported Caucasian donors. The study was designed to test whether signatures of past pathogen exposure could be identified by cataloging public T cell receptors. Among 300 to 450 genotyped donors of the cohort, an average of around 240,000 unique TCR beta nucleotide sequences were sequenced per donor, about a sixth of them non-productive. A separate validation cohort of about 110 different subjects was used in addition to the roughly 620-subject first cohort. Typing coverage varied by locus: roughly 620-640 donors for A, B, C, DRB1 and DQB1; approximately 500 for DQA1; about 600 for DPA1; approximately 490 for DPB1.

In total, just over 650 healthy bone marrow donors made up the cohort. All cohort members were sampled while nominally healthy, although unrecorded immune exposures were likely present. The donor was CMV seronegative and belonged to the group of more than 300 seronegative cohort members. A peripheral blood sample was provided by each donor, and peripheral blood mononuclear cells were used for TCR beta sequencing. The Qiagen DNeasy Blood Extraction Kit was used to extract genomic DNA from the blood cell samples. General conclusions and limits of the study: Correlated functional status among segregating V segments might be attributable to linkage disequilibrium, but an unknown experimental factor could not be ruled out. For the cohort, immune exposure information was limited to CMV serostatus. Specific HLA alleles were associated with 15,000 to 20,000 TCR beta sequences at a false discovery rate of 0.05 in a later analysis. Some IMGT-functional V segments, including TRBV6-2 and TRBV6-3, could not be told apart with the 87-base-pair reads, so those segments were excluded. A further reported finding was that TCR beta sequences accurately predicted the HLA-A and HLA-B alleles for most subjects in the first cohort. Only TCR beta chains were sequenced in this cohort, and the absence of alpha or paired-chain data limited detectable features. Compared with the 666-donor mean, donors in an Asian-associated ancestry cluster had fewer N-insertions in productive TCRs, according to a later genetic analysis. Across donors, most TCR sequences were observed very rarely, whereas some public TCRs were present in many individuals. Because HLA typing was missing for some donors at each locus, association tests included only the typed subset. In vitro tests confirmed that a few of the cytomegalovirus-associated TCR beta chains recognize cytomegalovirus antigens. In a later analysis, most CMV-associated TCR beta chains were found to appear HLA-restricted, with HLA associations seemingly driven largely by CMV exposure. It was suggested by the authors that the approach could potentially be generalized to other disease states and immunological phenotypes. Around 16 rarely observed V segments, including chromosome 9 orphons, were excluded from the earlier analysis of approximately 600 of the donors because counts were too low. In both the original and validation cohorts, the classifier was reported to diagnose cytomegalovirus status with high specificity and sensitivity. A later analysis found that HLA-associated TCR beta chains were more clonally expanded and had lower generation probabilities than equally common non-associated chains. Several of the top co-occurrence clusters appeared to be linked to parvovirus B19, influenza, CMV and Epstein-Barr virus, according to a later analysis. Presence/absence analyses assumed roughly uniform sequencing depth across donors, an assumption that may not hold. Strong co-occurrence of HLA alleles, especially DR and DQ, made assigning TCR associations to individual alleles difficult. In an earlier analysis of several hundred of the donors, most TCR beta V segments were observed in productive rearrangements about 87% or about 30% of the time, broadly matching IMGT annotations. The study gave a list of around 170 TCR beta chains associated with cytomegalovirus. An association between a missense DCLRE1C variant and V-gene and J-gene trimming of TCR beta chains was found in a later genetic analysis and replicated in an independent cohort. A group of highly shared sequence variants was considered likely to be a technical artifact of the sequencing pipeline. In a later analysis, the rate of TCR association differed among HLA loci, with DRB1 alleles having the most associated TCRs and HLA-C alleles having the fewest.

To prepare the library, the immunoSEQ multiplex PCR assay was applied. For the multiplex PCR, a mixture combining 60 forward primers for TCR Vbeta segments and 13 reverse primers for TCR Jbeta segments was used. The CDR3 region of rearranged TCR beta genes was amplified from genomic DNA by a multiplex PCR assay. On the Illumina HiSeq System, the amplified TCR beta libraries were sequenced as 87-base-pair reads. In the source study's methods: A later analysis tallied 75 million to 95 million unique TCR beta chains across the 666 repertoires, and about 10 million of those chains were shared by two or more donors. Raw reads were error-corrected and collapsed into unique sequences by a nearest-neighbor algorithm in which closely related sequences were merged to remove PCR and sequencing errors. CDR3 sequences were aligned to IMGT reference sequences to assign V, D and J gene segments. Each retained sequence needed at least a six-nucleotide match to both a V gene segment and a J gene segment. Rearrangements were classified as productive when the CDR3 lacked stop codons and remained in frame with V and J, and all other rearrangements were classified as non-productive. CDR3 was defined by IMGT convention, running from the second conserved V-encoded cysteine to the conserved J-encoded phenylalanine. In an earlier analysis of more than 550 of the donors, sequences lacking an unambiguous match to a single V gene segment were excluded. In an earlier analysis of around 600 of the donors, V segments were called functional above 56.7% productive rearrangements and were called segregating when the between-donor standard deviation exceeded 5%. A statistical classification framework was built for diagnosing cytomegalovirus status from the catalog of TCR beta chain sequences. In a later analysis, V and J genes were assigned by comparing TCR nucleotide sequences against IMGT/GENE-DB human TR gene sequences. Using the TCRdist pipeline, a later analysis assigned CDR3 sequences along with most-parsimonious VDJ recombination scenarios. In a later analysis, every TCR beta chain was defined by the combination of its CDR3 amino acid sequence and its V-gene family, and reads without a unique V-gene family were dropped. To address suspected cross-contamination and a sequencing artifact, a later analysis removed approximately 600 highly shared, low-generation-probability nucleotide sequences. For each public chain, a later analysis derived a clonal expansion index from normalized ranks of inferred template counts within each repertoire. In a later analysis, generation probabilities were computed with a VDJ recombination model fitted to out-of-frame rearrangements, and the resulting probabilities were checked against IGoR. In a later analysis, TCR-TCR, TCR-HLA and TCR-CMV co-occurrence was scored with hypergeometric tests, and a repertoire-size bias correction was applied to TCR pairs. False discovery rates were estimated in a later analysis by permuting HLA or CMV assignments 20 times. A later analysis grouped co-occurring TCRs with DBSCAN, adding TCRdist sequence similarity when clustering within HLA-allele-positive subsets. Co-occurrence clustering excluded repertoires with fewer than 30,000 or more than 120,000 public chains, plus five with anomalous nucleotide sharing. The immuneACCESS repertoire file appears here via TCRdb, limited to in-frame rearrangements. These files lack a portion of the clones; in checked studies, under half of the deficit traces to unresolved V genes, and the cause of the others is not known. D and trimming were read from the DNA, whereas the V and J calls and clone size are those reported in that table. This sample holds hundreds of thousands of clones; approximately 82% were observed only once. Together, the top ten hold about 3.8% of the sample.

What was sequenced was PBMCs. The sequence was collected from a male donor in good health and CMV-seronegative. The chain is encoded by TRBV5-6 joined to TRBJ1-2; 8 bases in the middle match TRBD1. The CDR3 region: CASSLDRGDYGYTF. The sequenced DNA: TGTGCCAGCAGCTTGGACAGGGGGGACTATGGCTACACCTTC. The CDR3, completed at both ends by the reference TRBV5-6 and TRBJ1-2 genes, gives the full variable domain DAGVTQSPTHLIKTRGQQVTLRCSPKSGHDTVSWYQQALGQGPQFIFQYYEEEERQRGNFPDRFSGHQFPNYSSELNVNALLLGDSALYLCASSLDRGDYGYTFGSGTRLTVV.